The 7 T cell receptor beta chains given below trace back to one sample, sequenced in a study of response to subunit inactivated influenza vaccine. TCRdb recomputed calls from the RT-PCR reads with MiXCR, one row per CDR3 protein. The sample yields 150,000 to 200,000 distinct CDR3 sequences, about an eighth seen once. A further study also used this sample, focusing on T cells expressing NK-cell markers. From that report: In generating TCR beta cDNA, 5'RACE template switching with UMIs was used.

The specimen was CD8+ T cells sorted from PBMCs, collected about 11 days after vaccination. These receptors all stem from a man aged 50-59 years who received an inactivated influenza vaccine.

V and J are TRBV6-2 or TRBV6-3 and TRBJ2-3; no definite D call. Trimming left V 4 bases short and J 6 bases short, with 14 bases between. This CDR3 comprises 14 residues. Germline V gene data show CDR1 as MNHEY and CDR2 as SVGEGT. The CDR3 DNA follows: TGTGCCAGCAGTTTAGGGTCGTCCCTGGATACGCAGTATTTT. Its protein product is CASSLGSSLDTQYF.

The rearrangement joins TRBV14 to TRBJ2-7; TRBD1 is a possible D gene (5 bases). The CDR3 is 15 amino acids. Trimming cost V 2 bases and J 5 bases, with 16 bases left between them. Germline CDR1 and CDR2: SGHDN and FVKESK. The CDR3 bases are TGTGCCAGCAGCCAAACCCAGGGATGGAACGACGAGCAGTACTTC. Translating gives CASSQTQGWNDEQYF.

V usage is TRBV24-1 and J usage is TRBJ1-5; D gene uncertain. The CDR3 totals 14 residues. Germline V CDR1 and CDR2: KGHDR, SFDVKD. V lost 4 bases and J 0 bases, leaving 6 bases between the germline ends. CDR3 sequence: CATSEGSSNQPQHF. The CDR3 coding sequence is TGTGCCACCAGTGAAGGGTCTAGCAATCAGCCCCAGCATTTT.

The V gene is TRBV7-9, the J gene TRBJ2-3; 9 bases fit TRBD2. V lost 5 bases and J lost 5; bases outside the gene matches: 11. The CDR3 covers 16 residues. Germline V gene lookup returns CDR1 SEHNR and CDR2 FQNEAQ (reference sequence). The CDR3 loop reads CASSPLREGRGDTQYF. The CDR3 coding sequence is TGTGCCAGCAGCCCTCTGCGGGAGGGCCGTGGAGATACGCAGTATTTT. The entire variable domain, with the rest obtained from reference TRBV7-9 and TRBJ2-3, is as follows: DTGVSQNPRHKITKRGQNVTFRCDPISEHNRLYWYRQTLGQGPEFLTYFQNEAQLEKSRLLSDRFSAERPKGSFSTLEIQRTEQGDSAMYLCASSPLREGRGDTQYFGPGTRLTVL.

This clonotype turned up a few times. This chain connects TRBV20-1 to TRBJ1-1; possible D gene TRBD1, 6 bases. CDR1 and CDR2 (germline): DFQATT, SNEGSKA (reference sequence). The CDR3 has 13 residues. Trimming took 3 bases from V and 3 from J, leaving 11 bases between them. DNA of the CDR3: TGCAGTGCTAGGGCCGGACAGTACACTGAAGCTTTCTTT. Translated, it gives CSARAGQYTEAFF.

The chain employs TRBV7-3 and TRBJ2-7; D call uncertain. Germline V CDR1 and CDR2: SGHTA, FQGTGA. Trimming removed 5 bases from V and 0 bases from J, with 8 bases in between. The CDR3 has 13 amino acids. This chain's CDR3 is CASSPGASYEQYF. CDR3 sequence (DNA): TGTGCCAGCAGCCCCGGCGCCTCCTACGAGCAGTACTTC.

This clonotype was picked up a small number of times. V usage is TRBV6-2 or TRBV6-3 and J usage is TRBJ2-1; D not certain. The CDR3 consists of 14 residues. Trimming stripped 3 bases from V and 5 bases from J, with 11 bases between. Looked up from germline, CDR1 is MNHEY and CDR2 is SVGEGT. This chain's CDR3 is CASSYISTNNEQFF. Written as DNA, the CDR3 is TGTGCCAGCAGTTATATTAGCACCAACAATGAGCAGTTCTTC.